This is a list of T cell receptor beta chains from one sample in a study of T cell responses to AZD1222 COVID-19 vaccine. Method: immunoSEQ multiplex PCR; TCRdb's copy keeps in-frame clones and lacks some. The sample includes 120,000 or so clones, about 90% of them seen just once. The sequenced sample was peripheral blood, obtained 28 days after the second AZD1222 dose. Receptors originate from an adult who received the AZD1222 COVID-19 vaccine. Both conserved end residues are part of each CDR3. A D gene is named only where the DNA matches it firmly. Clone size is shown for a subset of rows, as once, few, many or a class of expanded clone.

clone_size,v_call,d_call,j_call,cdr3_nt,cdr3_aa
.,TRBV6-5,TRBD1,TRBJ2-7,TGTGCCAGCAGTTCGGACAGGGGGCTACCCTACGAGCAGTACTTC,CASSSDRGLPYEQYF
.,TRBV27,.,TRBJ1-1,TGTGCCAGCAGTTTATTGCCCAAGAACACTGAAGCTTTCTTT,CASSLLPKNTEAFF
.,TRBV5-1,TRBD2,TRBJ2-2,TGCGCCAGCAGCTTGGAACTAGCGGGGGCGGTGTTTTTT,CASSLELAGAVFF
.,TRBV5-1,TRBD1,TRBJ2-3,TGCGCCAGCAGCTTGGGGACAGGGATGGCAGATACGCAGTATTTT,CASSLGTGMADTQYF
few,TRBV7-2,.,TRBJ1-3,TGTGCCAGCAGCGCACAGGGCTCTGGAAACACCATATATTTT,CASSAQGSGNTIYF
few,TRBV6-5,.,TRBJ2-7,TGTGCCAGCAGTTATTTTCTAGTGACAGACTACGAGCAGTACTTC,CASSYFLVTDYEQYF
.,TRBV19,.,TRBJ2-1,TGTGCCAGTAGTATAGGGGCCTACAATGAGCAGTTCTTC,CASSIGAYNEQFF
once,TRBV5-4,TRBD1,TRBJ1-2,TGTGCCAGCAGCTCCACAGGGGTCTATGGCTACACCTTC,CASSSTGVYGYTF
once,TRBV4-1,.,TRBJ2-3,TGCGCCAGCAGCCAGGATTCAGGAGCCCAAGTGGCGCAGTATTTT,CASSQDSGAQVAQYF
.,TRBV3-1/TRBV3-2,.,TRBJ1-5,TGTGCCAGCAGCCAAAGTTCAGGGTATCAGCCCCAGCATTTT,CASSQSSGYQPQHF
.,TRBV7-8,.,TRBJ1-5,TGTGCCAGCAGCTTAGAGGTTCAAAGCGGGCAGCCCCAGCATTTT,CASSLEVQSGQPQHF
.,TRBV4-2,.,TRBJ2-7,TGTGCCAGCAGCCAAGATATTAGCGGCCCATTCTACGAGCAGTACTTC,CASSQDISGPFYEQYF
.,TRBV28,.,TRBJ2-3,TGTGCCAGCACCTTCGTTCAAGCAGATACGCAGTATTTT,CASTFVQADTQYF
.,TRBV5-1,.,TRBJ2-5,TGCGCCAGCAGCCCCGGGACCGTTTTACAAGAGACCCAGTACTTC,CASSPGTVLQETQYF
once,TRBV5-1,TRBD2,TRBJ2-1,TGCGCCAGCAGCTTCCAGGGCGGCTTTGGGACTAGTTACTACAATGAGCAGTTCTTC,CASSFQGGFGTSYYNEQFF